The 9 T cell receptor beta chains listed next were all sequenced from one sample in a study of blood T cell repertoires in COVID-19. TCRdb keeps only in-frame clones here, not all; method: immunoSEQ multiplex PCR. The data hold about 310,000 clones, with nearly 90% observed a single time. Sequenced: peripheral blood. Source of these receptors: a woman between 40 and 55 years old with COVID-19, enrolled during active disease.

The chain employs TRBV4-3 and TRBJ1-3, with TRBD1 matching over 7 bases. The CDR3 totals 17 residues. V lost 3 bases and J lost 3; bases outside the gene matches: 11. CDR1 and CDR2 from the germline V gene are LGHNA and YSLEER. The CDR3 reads CASSHGPTGYFGNTIYF. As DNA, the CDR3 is TGCGCCAGCAGCCACGGCCCGACAGGGTACTTTGGAAACACCATATATTTT.

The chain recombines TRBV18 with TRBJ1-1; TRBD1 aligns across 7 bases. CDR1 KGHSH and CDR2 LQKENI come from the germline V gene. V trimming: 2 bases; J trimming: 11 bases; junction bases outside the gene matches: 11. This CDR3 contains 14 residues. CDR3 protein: CASSPMEGGRGAFF. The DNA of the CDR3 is TGTGCCAGCTCACCAATGGAAGGGGGCAGGGGCGCTTTCTTT.

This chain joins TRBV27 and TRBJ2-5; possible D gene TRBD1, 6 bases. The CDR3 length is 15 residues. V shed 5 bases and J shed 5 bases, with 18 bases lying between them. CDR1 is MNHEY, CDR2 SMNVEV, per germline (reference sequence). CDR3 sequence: CASSPQGSVKETQYF. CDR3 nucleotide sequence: TGTGCCAGCAGTCCTCAGGGGTCGGTCAAGGAGACCCAGTACTTC.

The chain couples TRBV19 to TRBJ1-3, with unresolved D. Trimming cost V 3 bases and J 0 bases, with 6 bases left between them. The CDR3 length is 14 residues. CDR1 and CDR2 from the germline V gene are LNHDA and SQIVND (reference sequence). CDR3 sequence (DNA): TGTGCCAGTAGTATTTTCTTCTCTGGAAACACCATATATTTT. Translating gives CASSIFFSGNTIYF.

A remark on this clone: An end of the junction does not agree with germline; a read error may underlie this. The CDR3 spells CASSPGGANTGELFF. The CDR3 DNA is TGTGCTAGCAGCCCTGGGGGGGCGAACACCGGGGAGCTGTTTTTT. The chain employs TRBV7-7 and TRBJ2-2, with 7 bases identical to TRBD2. Germline V CDR1 and CDR2: SSHAT, FNYEAQ (reference sequence). CDR3 length: 15 residues.

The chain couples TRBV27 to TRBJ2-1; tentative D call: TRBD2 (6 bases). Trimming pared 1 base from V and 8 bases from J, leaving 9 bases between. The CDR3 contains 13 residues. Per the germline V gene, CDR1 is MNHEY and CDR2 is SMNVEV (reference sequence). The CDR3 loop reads CASSLWGEDEQFF. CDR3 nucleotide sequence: TGTGCCAGCAGTTTATGGGGGGAGGATGAGCAGTTCTTC.

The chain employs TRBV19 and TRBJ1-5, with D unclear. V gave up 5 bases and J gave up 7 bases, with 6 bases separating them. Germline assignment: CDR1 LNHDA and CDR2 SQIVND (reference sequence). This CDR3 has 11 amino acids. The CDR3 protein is CASSSSQPQHF. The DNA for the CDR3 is TGTGCCAGTAGTTCTAGCCAGCCCCAGCATTTT.

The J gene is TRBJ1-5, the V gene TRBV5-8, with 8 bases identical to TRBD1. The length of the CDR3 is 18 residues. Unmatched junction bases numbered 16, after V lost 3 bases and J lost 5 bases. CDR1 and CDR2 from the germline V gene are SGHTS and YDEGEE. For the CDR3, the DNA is TGTGCCAGCAGCTCTCAGGACAGGGTTGTTTCGGCTGATCAGCCCCAGCATTTT. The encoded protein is CASSSQDRVVSADQPQHF.

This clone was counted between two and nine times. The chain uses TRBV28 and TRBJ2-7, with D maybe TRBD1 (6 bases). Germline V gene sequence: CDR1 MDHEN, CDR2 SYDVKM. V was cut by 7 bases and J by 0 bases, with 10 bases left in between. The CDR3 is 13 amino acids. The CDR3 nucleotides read TGTGCCAGCACCCCGGACAGCTCCTACGAGCAGTACTTC. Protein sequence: CASTPDSSYEQYF. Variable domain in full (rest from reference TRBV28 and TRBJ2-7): DVKVTQSSRYLVKRTGEKVFLECVQDMDHENMFWYRQDPGLGLRLIYFSYDVKMKEKGDIPEGYSVSREKKERFSLILESASTNQTSMYLCASTPDSSYEQYFGPGTRLTVT.